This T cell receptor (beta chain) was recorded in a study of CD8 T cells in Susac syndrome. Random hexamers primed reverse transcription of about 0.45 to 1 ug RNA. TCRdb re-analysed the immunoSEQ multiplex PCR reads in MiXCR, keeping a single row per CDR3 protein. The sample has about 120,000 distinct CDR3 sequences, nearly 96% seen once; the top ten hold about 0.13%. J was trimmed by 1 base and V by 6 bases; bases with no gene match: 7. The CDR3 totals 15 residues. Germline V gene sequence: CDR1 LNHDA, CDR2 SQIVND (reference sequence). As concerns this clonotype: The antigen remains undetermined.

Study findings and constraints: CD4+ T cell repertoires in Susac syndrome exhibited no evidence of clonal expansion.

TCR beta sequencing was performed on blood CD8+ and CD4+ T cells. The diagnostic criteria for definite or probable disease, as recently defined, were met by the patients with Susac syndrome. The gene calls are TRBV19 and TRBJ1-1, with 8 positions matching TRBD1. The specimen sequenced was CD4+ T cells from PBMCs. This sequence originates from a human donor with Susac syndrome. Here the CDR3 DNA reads TGTGCCAGTAGCGAAGACAGGGGCAAGAACACTGAAGCTTTCTTT. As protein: CASSEDRGKNTEAFF.